Following are 29 T cell receptor beta chains from one sample sequenced in a study of T cells in Graves' hyperthyroidism and ophthalmopathy. Amplified TCR beta CDR3 regions came from RNA transcripts. During a first-round RT-PCR of the TCR CDR3, the HTBI primer set was used. TCRdb re-derived calls from the multiplex PCR reads in MiXCR, one entry per CDR3 protein. The sample has about 640,000 distinct CDR3 sequences; less than 25% are singletons. Sequenced material: blood. These receptor sequences come from a man aged 30 to 45 with Graves' ophthalmopathy.

The sample holds many counts of this clonotype. The V gene is TRBV20-1, the J gene TRBJ1-1; unclear D gene. Germline CDR1 reads DFQATT; CDR2 reads SNEGSKA (reference sequence). V lost 4 bases and J lost 3, with 6 bases in between. The CDR3 consists of 11 residues. The DNA for the CDR3 is TGCAGTGCTACCCTGTACACTGAAGCTTTCTTT. Translating gives CSATLYTEAFF.

This clonotype was observed a handful of times. The chain couples TRBV30 to TRBJ2-7, with TRBD1 identical over 7 bases. V lost 2 bases to trimming and J lost 2 bases; unmatched junction nucleotides: 12. The CDR3 extends over 16 amino acids. Germline values: CDR1 GTSNPN, CDR2 SVGIG (reference sequence). DNA of the CDR3: TGTGCCTGGAGTTCTACGGGACAGCCTTTTCCCTACGAGCAGTACTTC. Protein product: CAWSSTGQPFPYEQYF.

This sequence joins TRBV28 and TRBJ1-3; D is ambiguous. Germline lookup yields CDR1 MDHEN and CDR2 SYDVKM. The CDR3 contains 17 residues. V was clipped by 7 bases and J by 0 bases, with 19 bases between them. Written as DNA, the CDR3 is TGTGCCAGCACCGCGGTGGGCCGAGTAAACTCTGGAAACACCATATATTTT. Protein product: CASTAVGRVNSGNTIYF.

The genes are TRBV11-2 and TRBJ2-5; D possibly corresponds to TRBD2 (6 bases). V shed 5 bases and J shed 0 bases, with 19 bases lying between them. CDR3 length equals 17 residues. From germline, CDR1 is SGHAT and CDR2 FQNNGV. CDR3 amino acids: CASSRTSGRPYQETQYF. Here the CDR3 DNA reads TGTGCCAGCAGCCGCACTTCCGGGAGACCGTACCAAGAGACCCAGTACTTC.

The table lists this clonotype with a few counts. Germline and junction disagree at one end, which may indicate a read error. The genes are TRBV7-9 and TRBJ2-1; TRBD1 or TRBD2 may be the D gene (6 bases each). CDR1 and CDR2 from the germline V gene are SEHNR and FQNEAQ (reference sequence). The CDR3 has 16 amino acids. CDR3 nucleotide sequence: TGTGCTAGCAGCTCCCCAGGGCAGGGGAGGAACAATGAGCAGTTCTTC. Translated: CASSSPGQGRNNEQFF.

Only a few counts were recorded for this clonotype. The V gene is TRBV5-1, the J gene TRBJ2-7; 7 bases are shared with TRBD2. V dropped 0 bases and J dropped 5; count of bases not matched to a gene: 8. This CDR3 has 15 amino acids. The germline V gene encodes CDR1 SGHRS and CDR2 YFSETQ. The CDR3 is CASSLESGTDHEQYF. The DNA for the CDR3 is TGCGCCAGCAGCTTGGAGAGCGGGACTGACCACGAGCAGTACTTC.

The V call is TRBV19, the J call TRBJ2-5; no clear D gene. Trimming left V 3 bases short and J 5 bases short, with 4 bases between. This CDR3 has 11 residues. Germline V gene lookup returns CDR1 LNHDA and CDR2 SQIVND (reference sequence). The CDR3 bases are TGTGCCAGTAGTATGCGGGAGACCCAGTACTTC. This encodes CASSMRETQYF. Filled out from reference TRBV19 and TRBJ2-5, the complete variable domain reads DGGITQSPKYLFRKEGQNVTLSCEQNLNHDAMYWYRQDPGQGLRLIYYSQIVNDFQKGDIAEGYSVSREKKESFPLTVTSAQKNPTAFYLCASSMRETQYFGPGTRLLVL.

The rearrangement links TRBV5-1 to TRBJ1-1; a possible D gene is TRBD1 (6 bases). CDR1 is SGHRS and CDR2 is YFSETQ in the germline V gene. The V end lost 4 bases, the J end lost 7 bases, and 17 bases lay between the germline ends. The CDR3 extends over 14 amino acids. This chain's CDR3 is CASSAGQVNSEAFF. DNA of the CDR3: TGCGCCAGCAGCGCGGGACAAGTGAATAGTGAAGCTTTCTTT. Based on the CDR3 plus reference TRBV5-1 and TRBJ1-1, the full variable domain is KAGVTQTPRYLIKTRGQQVTLSCSPISGHRSVSWYQQTPGQGLQFLFEYFSETQRNKGNFPGRFSGRQFSNSRSEMNVSTLELGDSALYLCASSAGQVNSEAFFGQGTRLTVV.

A remark on this clonotype: This clone may be a read error of a much larger clone one base away. This CDR3 is missing its conserved last phenylalanine or tryptophan, likely due to a read error. J is TRBJ2-7 and V is TRBV11-1; maybe TRBD1 (6 bases). V lost 1 base, J lost 5 bases, and 15 bases lay in between. The length of the CDR3 is 15 residues. The germline V gene encodes CDR1 SGHAT and CDR2 FQDESV (reference sequence). The CDR3 region has the DNA TGTGCCAGCAGCTTAGAGGGGACATCTAGACACGAGCAGTACCTC. Residues: CASSLEGTSRHEQYL.

The table lists this clonotype with many counts. This chain links TRBV7-2 with TRBJ2-5, with D hard to call. Trimming took 4 bases from V and 5 from J, leaving 5 bases between them. Looked up from germline, CDR1 is SGHTA and CDR2 is FQGNSA. The CDR3 runs to 11 residues. The CDR3 protein is CASSSLETQYF. In DNA form, the CDR3 reads TGTGCCAGCAGCTCGTTGGAGACCCAGTACTTC.

Concerning this clonotype: A much larger clone lies a single base off, so this may be a read error. This rearrangement joins TRBV30 to TRBJ2-5, with D possibly TRBD1 on 6 matching bases. Trimming took 5 bases from V and 7 from J, leaving 11 bases between them. CDR1 and CDR2 (germline): GTSNPN, SVGIG (reference sequence). The CDR3 runs to 11 residues. For the CDR3, the DNA is TGTGCCTGGGCTAAAGGGGGGACCCAGTACTTC. The encoded protein is CAWAKGGTQYF.

This clonotype has at least ten counts. V is TRBV13 and J is TRBJ1-1; D unclear. CDR1 PRHDT and CDR2 FYEKMQ come from the germline V gene (reference sequence). The CDR3 runs to 14 residues. V lost 3 bases to trimming and J lost 4 bases, with 12 bases between them. This CDR3 reads CASSFGVGSTEAFF. The CDR3 bases are TGTGCCAGCAGCTTCGGAGTGGGGAGCACTGAAGCTTTCTTT. Using reference TRBV13 and TRBJ1-1 for the parts outside the CDR3, the full variable domain is AAGVIQSPRHLIKEKRETATLKCYPIPRHDTVYWYQQGPGQDPQFLISFYEKMQSDKGSIPDRFSAQQFSDYHSELNMSSLELGDSALYFCASSFGVGSTEAFFGQGTRLTVV.

This clonotype was picked up many times. Mismatch with germline at one junction end may stem from a read error. The V call is TRBV20-1, the J call TRBJ2-7; 8 bases are shared with TRBD1. There are 15 residues in the CDR3. CDR1 is DFQATT and CDR2 is SNEGSKA in the germline V gene (reference sequence). CDR3 DNA sequence: TGCAGTACTAGGTTCGCAGGGGGCGACGGTTACGAGCAGTACTTC. The encoded protein is CSTRFAGGDGYEQYF.

As to this clonotype: Sequence at one end of the junction differs from germline and may be a read error. J is TRBJ2-5 and V is TRBV5-1; D may be TRBD1 or TRBD2 (5 bases each). This CDR3 has 15 amino acids. Germline loops: CDR1 SGHRS, CDR2 YFSETQ. The CDR3 bases are TGCGCCAGCAGCCCCGGGTGGGGGAGCCAAGGGACCCAGTACTTC. This codes for CASSPGWGSQGTQYF.

Turning to this clonotype: Just one base apart from a much larger clone, this may be a read error. In DNA, the CDR3 is TGTGCCAGCAGGGCCAGAGGGGCACCTAAAGGGAATGAGCAGTTCTTC. Residues: CASRARGAPKGNEQFF. This chain connects TRBV12-3 or TRBV12-4 to TRBJ2-1; D is tentatively TRBD1 or TRBD2 (5 bases each). The CDR3 sequence is 16 residues long. V lost 6 bases and J 7 bases, leaving 22 bases between the germline ends.

This clonotype was picked up a small number of times. This sequence joins TRBV12-3 or TRBV12-4 and TRBJ2-7; a weak D match, TRBD1 (6 bases). CDR3 length: 16 residues. V was cut by 0 bases and J by 0 bases, with 12 bases left in between. CDR3 sequence (DNA): TGTGCCAGCAGTTTAGCGGTCGGGACACTCTCCTACGAGCAGTACTTC. It is translated as CASSLAVGTLSYEQYF.

This clonotype appeared a single time. The chain joins TRBV6-2 or TRBV6-3 to TRBJ2-7; TRBD2 matches at 9 bases. This CDR3 has 14 amino acids. Germline lookup yields CDR1 MNHEY and CDR2 SVGEGT. The J segment lost 2 bases and the V segment lost 10 bases, leaving 9 bases of the junction unmatched. The CDR3 spells CATAPLAGTYEQYF. The CDR3 DNA reads as TGTGCCACCGCACCCCTAGCGGGAACCTACGAGCAGTACTTC.

The V call is TRBV3-1, the J call TRBJ2-2; 7 nucleotides line up with TRBD2. CDR3 length: 15 amino acids. Germline loops: CDR1 LGHDT, CDR2 YNNKEL (reference sequence). Trimming removed 7 bases from V and 6 bases from J; junction bases left unmatched: 11. The CDR3 here is CASTLGGSSAGELFF. The DNA of the CDR3 is TGTGCCAGCACCCTTGGCGGGAGTAGTGCCGGGGAGCTGTTTTTT.

This chain connects TRBV6-2 or TRBV6-3 to TRBJ2-1, with 7 bases aligning to TRBD2. This CDR3 spans 15 amino acids. After removal of 5 bases from V and 0 bases from J, the junction contained 4 bases not matched to a gene. The germline gives CDR1 MNHEY, CDR2 SVGEGT. The CDR3 protein is CASSQTSSSYNEQFF. CDR3 nucleotide sequence: TGTGCCAGCAGTCAGACTAGCAGCTCCTACAATGAGCAGTTCTTC.

The chain recombines TRBV14 with TRBJ2-1; D may be TRBD2 (5 bases). Trimming pared 1 base from V and 1 base from J, leaving 11 bases between. The CDR3 spans 16 residues. CDR1 and CDR2 (germline): SGHDN, FVKESK. CDR3 DNA sequence: TGTGCCAGCAGCCAAGTTCACGGGATTTCCTACAATGAGCAGTTCTTC. This encodes CASSQVHGISYNEQFF.

As to this clonotype: With a much larger clone just one base away, this may be a read error. The chain couples TRBV5-1 to TRBJ2-7, with a weak D call TRBD1 (5 bases). CDR3 length: 13 amino acids. Germline loops: CDR1 SGHRS, CDR2 YFSETQ. The CDR3 nucleotides read TGCGCCGGCAGCTTAATTGACAGCTACGAGCAGTACTTC. Translated, it gives CAGSLIDSYEQYF. The full variable domain, with the rest looked up from reference TRBV5-1 and TRBJ2-7, is KAGVTQTPRYLIKTRGQQVTLSCSPISGHRSVSWYQQTPGQGLQFLFEYFSETQRNKGNFPGRFSGRQFSNSRSEMNVSTLELGDSALYLCAGSLIDSYEQYFGPGTRLTVT.

This clonotype came up many times. V gene TRBV14 combines with J gene TRBJ2-1, with D tentatively TRBD1 (5 bases). The CDR3 is 14 residues long. V was cut by 1 base and J by 8 bases, with 12 bases left in between. Germline CDR1 SGHDN, CDR2 FVKESK. The CDR3 nucleotides read TGTGCCAGCAGCCAAGGCCATCCCAGGGATGAGCAGTTCTTC. It is translated as CASSQGHPRDEQFF.

This chain links TRBV5-6 with TRBJ2-7, with unresolved D. Trimming took 2 bases from V and 2 from J, leaving 14 bases between them. CDR3 length: 15 residues. CDR1 is SGHDT, CDR2 YYEEEE, per germline. The CDR3 is CASSFGRRITYEQYF. CDR3 DNA sequence: TGTGCCAGCAGCTTCGGTCGCAGGATAACCTACGAGCAGTACTTC.

This chain connects TRBV5-1 to TRBJ2-3; D might be TRBD1 or TRBD2, each matching 5 bases. Trimming cost V 0 bases and J 2 bases, with 16 bases left between them. This CDR3 spans 17 amino acids. Per the germline V gene, CDR1 is SGHRS and CDR2 is YFSETQ. CDR3 nucleotide sequence: TGCGCCAGCAGCTTGGAGCCGGGACGTGGATACACAGATACGCAGTATTTT. It is translated as CASSLEPGRGYTDTQYF. Together with reference TRBV5-1 and TRBJ2-3, the CDR3 gives the full variable domain: KAGVTQTPRYLIKTRGQQVTLSCSPISGHRSVSWYQQTPGQGLQFLFEYFSETQRNKGNFPGRFSGRQFSNSRSEMNVSTLELGDSALYLCASSLEPGRGYTDTQYFGPGTRLTVL.

About this clonotype: A much larger clone sits a single nucleotide away, making a read error possible. Here the CDR3 reads CAGSPRVQISGGTQYF. In DNA form, the CDR3 reads TGTGCCGGCAGCCCGCGAGTCCAGATCTCTGGGGGGACCCAGTACTTC. The V call is TRBV12-3 or TRBV12-4, the J call TRBJ2-5; D possibly uses TRBD1 or TRBD2 (5 bases each). The CDR3 loop spans 16 amino acids.

This clonotype has ten or more counts. The CDR3 sequence: CASSLGTGGFSYEQYF. As DNA, the CDR3 is TGTGCCAGCAGCTTGGGGACAGGTGGATTCTCCTACGAGCAGTACTTC. V is TRBV5-6 and J is TRBJ2-7, with TRBD1 matching 7 bases. CDR3 length: 16 amino acids. The V and J ends lost 0 bases and 0 bases, in that order; junction bases with no gene match: 6. CDR1 is SGHDT and CDR2 is YYEEEE in the germline V gene.

This clonotype occurred a few times. The rearrangement joins TRBV7-9 to TRBJ2-3; D ambiguous. The CDR3 totals 15 residues. Trimming removed 1 base from V and 4 bases from J, with 12 bases in between. Germline V lookup: CDR1 SEHNR, CDR2 FQNEAQ (reference sequence). The CDR3 region is CASSLGRGIADTQYF. CDR3 coding DNA: TGTGCCAGCAGCTTAGGTCGTGGCATTGCAGATACGCAGTATTTT.

The gene calls are TRBV2 and TRBJ2-7; D is possibly TRBD2 (6 bases). Germline CDR1 is SNHLY and CDR2 is FYNNEI. This CDR3 is 13 amino acids long. Between the trimmed V and J ends, which lost 10 bases and 7 bases, there was a span of 20 bases. DNA of the CDR3: TGTGCCACCCTAGGAGGGAGCGGCAATGAGCAGTACTTC. It yields the protein CATLGGSGNEQYF.

This clonotype came up a few times. V gene TRBV7-9 combines with J gene TRBJ2-1; TRBD1 aligns across 7 bases. The CDR3 is 15 amino acids. Germline CDR1 is SEHNR and CDR2 is FQNEAQ (reference sequence). J lost 4 bases, V lost 1 base, and 4 bases had no gene match. The CDR3 DNA is TGTGCCAGCAGCTTAGGGGAGACAGGGTACAATGAGCAGTTCTTC. It codes for CASSLGETGYNEQFF.